One T cell receptor beta chain is described in this entry. The data belong to a study of T cell responses to AZD1222 COVID-19 vaccine. The V and J ends lost 1 base and 6 bases, in that order; junction bases with no gene match: 9. CDR1 LGHDT and CDR2 YNNKEL come from the germline V gene (reference sequence). This CDR3 spans 17 amino acids. Some clones are missing from TCRdb's copy, which holds only in-frame ones; the method was immunoSEQ multiplex PCR. Of roughly 92,000 clones in the sample, roughly nine tenths were seen once. The sequencing here drew on peripheral blood, taken 28 days after the second AZD1222 dose. J is TRBJ2-3 and V is TRBV3-1 (or the pseudogene TRBV3-2); 11 nucleotides agree with TRBD2. The sequence derives from an adult who received the AZD1222 COVID-19 vaccine. CDR3 sequence: CASSQALAGGPLDTQYF. The CDR3 DNA sequence: TGTGCCAGCAGCCAAGCTTTAGCGGGGGGGCCGCTGGATACGCAGTATTTT.